This TCR beta chain was found in a study of control samples from healthy donors and cancer patients. Sequencing used immunoSEQ multiplex PCR; TCRdb keeps in-frame clones, though not all of them. The sample lists more than 20,000 clones, roughly 84% seen once, with 25% to 30% in the top ten. Trimming removed 5 bases at V and 0 bases at J, with 11 bases between. This CDR3 spans 15 amino acids. Germline assignment: CDR1 MDHEN and CDR2 SYDVKM. Specimen: PBMCs. The sequence was collected from a man in his sixties with head and neck cancer. The chain carries TRBV28 and TRBJ1-3, with no clear D. The CDR3 protein is CASSVSGSSGNTIYF. Here the CDR3 DNA reads TGTGCCAGCAGTGTATCGGGCAGCTCTGGAAACACCATATATTTT.